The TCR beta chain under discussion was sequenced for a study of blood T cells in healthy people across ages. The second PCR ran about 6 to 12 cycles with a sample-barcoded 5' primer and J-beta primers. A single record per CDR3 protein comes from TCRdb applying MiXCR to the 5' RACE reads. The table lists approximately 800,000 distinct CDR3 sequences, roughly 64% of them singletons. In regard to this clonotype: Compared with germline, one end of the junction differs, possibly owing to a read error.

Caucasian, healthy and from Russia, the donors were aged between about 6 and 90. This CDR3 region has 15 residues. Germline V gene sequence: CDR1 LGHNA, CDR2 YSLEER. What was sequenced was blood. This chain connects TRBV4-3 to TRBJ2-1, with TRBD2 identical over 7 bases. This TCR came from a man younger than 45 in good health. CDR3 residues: CASSKDGTTYNEQFF. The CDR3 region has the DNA TGCGCCAGCAGCAAAGACGGGACTACCTACAATGAGCAGTTCTTC.